Ten or more counts support the clone carrying this T cell receptor (beta chain). This record comes from a study of T cells in Graves' hyperthyroidism and ophthalmopathy. Across the whole study: Peripheral blood specimens were obtained at initial diagnosis, prior to any treatment.

TCR beta CDR3 regions were amplified from RNA. HTBI primers were employed in a first-round RT-PCR of the TCR CDR3. Via MiXCR, TCRdb re-called the multiplex PCR reads, giving one row per CDR3 protein. The data hold 600,000 to 750,000 distinct CDR3 sequences, with around 16% observed a single time. The CDR3 has 14 amino acids. The V end was cut by 5 bases, the J end by 4 bases, with 12 bases between. Per the germline V gene, CDR1 is MNHEY and CDR2 is SVGEGT. Exclusion of patients followed from uncontrolled infection, other autoimmune disease, pregnancy or lactation. Approximately 10 ml of fresh peripheral blood supplied the PBMCs.

Source material: blood. The gene calls are TRBV6-2 or TRBV6-3 and TRBJ2-1, with D possibly matching TRBD1 (5 bases). The sequence was obtained from a man aged 50 to 59 with Graves' hyperthyroidism. CDR3 region: CASSTFTGYNEQFF. CDR3 nucleotide sequence: TGTGCCAGCAGTACCTTCACAGGATACAATGAGCAGTTCTTC.